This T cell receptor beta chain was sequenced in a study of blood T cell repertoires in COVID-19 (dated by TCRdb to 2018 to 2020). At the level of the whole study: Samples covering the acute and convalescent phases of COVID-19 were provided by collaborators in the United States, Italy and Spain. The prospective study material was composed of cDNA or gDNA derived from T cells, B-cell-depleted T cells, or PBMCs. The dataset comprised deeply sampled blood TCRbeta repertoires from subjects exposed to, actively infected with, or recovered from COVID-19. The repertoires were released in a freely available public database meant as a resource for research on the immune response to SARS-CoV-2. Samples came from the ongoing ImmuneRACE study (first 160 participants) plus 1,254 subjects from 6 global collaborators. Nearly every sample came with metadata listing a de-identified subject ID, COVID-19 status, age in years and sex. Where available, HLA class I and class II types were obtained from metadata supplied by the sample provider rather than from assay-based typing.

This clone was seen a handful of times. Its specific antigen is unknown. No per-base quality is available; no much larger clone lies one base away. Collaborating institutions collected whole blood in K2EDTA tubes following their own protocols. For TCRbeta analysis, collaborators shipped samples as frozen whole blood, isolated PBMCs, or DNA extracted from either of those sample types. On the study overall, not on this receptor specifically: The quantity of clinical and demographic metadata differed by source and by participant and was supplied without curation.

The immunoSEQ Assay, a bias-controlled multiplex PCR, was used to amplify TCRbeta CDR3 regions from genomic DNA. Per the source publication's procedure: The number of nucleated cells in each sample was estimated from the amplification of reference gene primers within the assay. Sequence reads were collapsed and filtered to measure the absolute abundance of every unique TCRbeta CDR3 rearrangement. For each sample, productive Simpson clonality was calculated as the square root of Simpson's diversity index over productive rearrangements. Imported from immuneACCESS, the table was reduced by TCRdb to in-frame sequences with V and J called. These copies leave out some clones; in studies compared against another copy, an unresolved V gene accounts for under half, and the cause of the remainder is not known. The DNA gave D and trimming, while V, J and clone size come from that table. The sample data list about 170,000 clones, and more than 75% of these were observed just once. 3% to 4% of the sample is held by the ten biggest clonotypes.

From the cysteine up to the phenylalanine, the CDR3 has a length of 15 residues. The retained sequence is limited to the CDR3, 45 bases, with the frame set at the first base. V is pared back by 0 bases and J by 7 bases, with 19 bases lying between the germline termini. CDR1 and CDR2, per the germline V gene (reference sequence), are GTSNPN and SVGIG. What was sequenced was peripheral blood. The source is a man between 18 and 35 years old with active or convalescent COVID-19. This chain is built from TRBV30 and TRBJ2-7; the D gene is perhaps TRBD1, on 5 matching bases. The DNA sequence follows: TGTGCCTGGAGTGTCTCCGAGGACACTCTCTGGGAGCAGTACTTC. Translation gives CAWSVSEDTLWEQYF.